The clone carrying this T cell receptor (beta chain) has just a few counts. Germline trimming cut 8 bases from V and 4 bases from J; bases unmatched to any gene: 6. The V gene's germline CDR1 is SGHAT and CDR2 FQNNGV. The CDR3 loop spans 13 amino acids. Each CDR3 protein is one row after TCRdb ran MiXCR on the PCR reads. The table includes roughly 10,000 distinct CDR3 sequences, about 20% detected once. This specimen belongs to a study of immune characterization of retroperitoneal liposarcoma. The sequencing sample was made of blood. The receptor was isolated from a female donor with retroperitoneal liposarcoma. The chain carries TRBV11-2 and TRBJ2-3; 7 bases are shared with TRBD2. DNA of the CDR3: TGTGCCAGCCGCCGCGGGAGTTCAGATACGCAGTATTTT. Translating gives CASRRGSSDTQYF.